This TCR beta chain is drawn from a study of blood T cell repertoires in COVID-19 (dated by TCRdb to the early 2020s). Some background on the complete study: Samples from collaborators originated in the United States, Italy and Spain and spanned both the acute and convalescent phases of COVID-19. The prospective study material was composed of cDNA or gDNA derived from T cells, B-cell-depleted T cells, or PBMCs. The dataset comprised deeply sampled blood TCRbeta repertoires from subjects exposed to, actively infected with, or recovered from COVID-19. The repertoires were released in a freely available public database meant as a resource for research on the immune response to SARS-CoV-2. The samples were drawn from two sources: the first 160 participants of the ongoing ImmuneRACE study, and 1,000 to 1,500 subjects contributed by 6 global collaborators. Sample metadata almost always included a de-identified subject ID, COVID-19 status, age in years and sex. HLA class I and class II types, where available, came from metadata supplied by the sample provider rather than from assay-based typing. Overall study outcomes, separate from this receptor: The amount of clinical and demographic metadata varied by source and participant and was provided uncurated.

The immunoSEQ Assay, a bias-controlled multiplex PCR, was used to amplify TCRbeta CDR3 regions from genomic DNA. Per the source publication's procedure: Nucleated cell counts per sample were estimated from amplification of reference gene primers within the assay. Sequence reads were collapsed and filtered to measure the absolute abundance of every unique TCRbeta CDR3 rearrangement. For each sample, productive Simpson clonality was calculated as the square root of Simpson's diversity index over productive rearrangements. TCRdb took this table from immuneACCESS and kept in-frame rearrangements with V and J called. Such tables lack part of the clones; where checked against another copy, unresolved V genes explain under half of the gap, and the rest is unexplained. That table supplies the V and J calls and clone size; D and trimming were determined from the DNA. The sample contains fewer than 450,000 clones, 85% to 90% of them found a single time. Roughly 6% of the sample lies in the top ten.

Turning to this clone: Its antigen remains unidentified. Base qualities were left out, and no much larger clone turns up one base away.

One collaborating source in Seattle enrolled patients while the patients were actively infected and followed the patients over time throughout the course of disease. Each collaborating institution followed its own protocols to collect whole blood in K2EDTA tubes. For TCRbeta analysis, collaborators shipped samples as frozen whole blood, isolated PBMCs, or DNA extracted from either of those sample types. CDR1 and CDR2 were assigned from the germline V gene (reference sequence) as PRHDT and FYEKMQ. Measured from the cysteine to the phenylalanine, the CDR3 is 13 residues long. The only DNA kept is the CDR3, 39 bases in frame from the first base. The trim is 2 bases for V and 7 bases for J, with a gap of 9 bases between the germline ends.

This TCR came from a woman in her 50s with COVID-19, enrolled during active disease. The material sequenced was peripheral blood. The V and J genes are TRBV13 and TRBJ2-1, with the identity of the D gene unclear. The sequence in DNA is TGTGCCAGCAGCTTAATTCGTGTGAATGAGCAGTTCTTC. Its product reads: CASSLIRVNEQFF.